This T cell receptor beta chain stems from a study of T cell responses to AZD1222 COVID-19 vaccine. Study-wide results and limits: Regions 160-218 and 743-854 held dominance among vaccine-associated CD4 TCRs, which spanned spike. Donors were mostly white British, more females; clonal diversity possibly underestimated.

Clones were sequenced by immunoSEQ multiplex PCR, and TCRdb holds only the in-frame ones, with some missing. The table has around 100,000 clones, over 90% seen once. The CDR3 spans 13 residues. The germline V gene has CDR1 MNHEY and CDR2 SMNVEV (reference sequence). V was shortened by 3 bases and J by 8 bases, with 10 bases between the two germline ends. Comment on this clone: The antigen is not known.

The rearrangement joins TRBV27 to TRBJ1-4; D ambiguous. The sequence came from an adult in good health. Here the sequenced sample was peripheral blood, taken on day 0 of AZD1222 vaccination. The CDR3 region is CASSFGGREKLFF. CDR3 coding DNA: TGTGCCAGCAGTTTCGGCGGTCGGGAAAAACTGTTTTTT.